What follows describes a single T cell receptor beta chain. Its antigen is unidentified. TCRdb fed the 5' RACE reads into MiXCR, producing one record per CDR3 protein. The sample lists about 320,000 distinct CDR3 sequences; around 11% were seen once. CDR3 length: 14 residues. The V gene lost 10 bases and the J gene lost 10 bases, with 22 bases spanning the gap. Per germline, CDR1 LNHDA and CDR2 SQIVND (reference sequence). These data originate in a study of T cells after yellow fever vaccination. Whole-study results and caveats: Post-booster repertoires again held most primary-vaccination clones (96% CD4, 88% CD8).

The TCR sequence derives from a man between 18 and 35 years old who received the YFV17D yellow fever vaccine. Sequencing used CD4+ T cells sorted from PBMCs, obtained 45 days after the yellow fever booster vaccination. This chain uses TRBV19 with TRBJ1-4; TRBD1 might be the D (5 bases). CDR3 in amino acids: CATKPRGDDGKLFF. The CDR3 DNA reads TGTGCCACCAAACCTCGAGGGGACGATGGAAAACTGTTTTTT.